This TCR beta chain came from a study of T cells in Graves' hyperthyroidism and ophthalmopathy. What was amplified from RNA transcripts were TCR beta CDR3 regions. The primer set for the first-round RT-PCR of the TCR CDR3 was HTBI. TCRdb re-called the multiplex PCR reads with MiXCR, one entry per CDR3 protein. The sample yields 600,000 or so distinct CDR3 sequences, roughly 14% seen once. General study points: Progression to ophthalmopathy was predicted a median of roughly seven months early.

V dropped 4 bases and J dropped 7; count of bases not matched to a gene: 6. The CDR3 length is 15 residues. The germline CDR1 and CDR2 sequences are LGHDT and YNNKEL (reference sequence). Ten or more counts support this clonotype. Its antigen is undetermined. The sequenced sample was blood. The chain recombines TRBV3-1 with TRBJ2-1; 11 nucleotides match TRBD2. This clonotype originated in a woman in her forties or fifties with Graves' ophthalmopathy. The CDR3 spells CASSLSGRARNEQFF. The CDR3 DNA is TGTGCCAGCAGCCTTAGCGGGAGGGCCCGTAATGAGCAGTTCTTC.